This TCR beta chain was identified in a study of beta chain features in type 1 diabetes. General study points: Shorter TCRB CDR3s, moderately but significantly so, were found in Type 1 diabetes patients in all four CD4+ subsets. VDJ junctions sequenced from type 1 diabetes patients showed fewer insertions and more deletions. In the patient group, naive, central memory and Treg TCRB repertoires seemed more alike than in the healthy donor group.

Comments on this clone: The antigen is undetermined.

CDR1 SGHTA and CDR2 FQGTGA come from the germline V gene. Trimming pared 9 bases from V and 5 bases from J, leaving 21 bases between. There are 15 residues in the CDR3. Sorting of CD4+ naive, central memory, regulatory and stem cell-like memory cells was performed via CD45RO/CCR7/CD25/CD127/CD95/CD27. The isolated RNA, all of it, was reverse transcribed, so expressed TCRB transcripts were what got sequenced. Roughly 1 million reads were obtained per stem cell-like memory T cell sample on average. The table came from immunoSEQ multiplex PCR; TCRdb's copy has only in-frame clones and leaves some out. Among about 53,000 clones listed, about 60% were seen once.

The chain couples TRBV7-3 to TRBJ2-3; the D is unclear. Source material: stem cell memory CD4+ T cells from blood. The TCR comes from a woman aged 25-40 years with type 1 diabetes. CDR3 nucleotides: TGTGCCAGTTCTCCTCGGAGCCCTTATGGAGATACGCAGTATTTT. This sequence encodes CASSPRSPYGDTQYF.